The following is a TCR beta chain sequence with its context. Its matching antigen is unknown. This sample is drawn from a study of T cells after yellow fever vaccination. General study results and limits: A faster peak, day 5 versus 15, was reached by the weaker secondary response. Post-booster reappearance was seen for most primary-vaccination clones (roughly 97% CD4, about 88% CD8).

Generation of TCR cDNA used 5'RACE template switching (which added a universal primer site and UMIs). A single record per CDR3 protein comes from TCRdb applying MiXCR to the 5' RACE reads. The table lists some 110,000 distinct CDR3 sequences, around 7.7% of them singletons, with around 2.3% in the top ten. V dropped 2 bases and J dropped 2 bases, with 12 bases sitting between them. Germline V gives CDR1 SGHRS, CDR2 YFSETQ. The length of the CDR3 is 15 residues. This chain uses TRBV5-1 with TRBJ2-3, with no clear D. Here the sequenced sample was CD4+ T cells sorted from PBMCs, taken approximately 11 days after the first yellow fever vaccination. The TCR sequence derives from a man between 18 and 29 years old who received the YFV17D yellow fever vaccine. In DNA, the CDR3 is TGCGCCAGCAGCTTCTCCCAGCGCACCACAGATACGCAGTATTTT. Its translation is CASSFSQRTTDTQYF.